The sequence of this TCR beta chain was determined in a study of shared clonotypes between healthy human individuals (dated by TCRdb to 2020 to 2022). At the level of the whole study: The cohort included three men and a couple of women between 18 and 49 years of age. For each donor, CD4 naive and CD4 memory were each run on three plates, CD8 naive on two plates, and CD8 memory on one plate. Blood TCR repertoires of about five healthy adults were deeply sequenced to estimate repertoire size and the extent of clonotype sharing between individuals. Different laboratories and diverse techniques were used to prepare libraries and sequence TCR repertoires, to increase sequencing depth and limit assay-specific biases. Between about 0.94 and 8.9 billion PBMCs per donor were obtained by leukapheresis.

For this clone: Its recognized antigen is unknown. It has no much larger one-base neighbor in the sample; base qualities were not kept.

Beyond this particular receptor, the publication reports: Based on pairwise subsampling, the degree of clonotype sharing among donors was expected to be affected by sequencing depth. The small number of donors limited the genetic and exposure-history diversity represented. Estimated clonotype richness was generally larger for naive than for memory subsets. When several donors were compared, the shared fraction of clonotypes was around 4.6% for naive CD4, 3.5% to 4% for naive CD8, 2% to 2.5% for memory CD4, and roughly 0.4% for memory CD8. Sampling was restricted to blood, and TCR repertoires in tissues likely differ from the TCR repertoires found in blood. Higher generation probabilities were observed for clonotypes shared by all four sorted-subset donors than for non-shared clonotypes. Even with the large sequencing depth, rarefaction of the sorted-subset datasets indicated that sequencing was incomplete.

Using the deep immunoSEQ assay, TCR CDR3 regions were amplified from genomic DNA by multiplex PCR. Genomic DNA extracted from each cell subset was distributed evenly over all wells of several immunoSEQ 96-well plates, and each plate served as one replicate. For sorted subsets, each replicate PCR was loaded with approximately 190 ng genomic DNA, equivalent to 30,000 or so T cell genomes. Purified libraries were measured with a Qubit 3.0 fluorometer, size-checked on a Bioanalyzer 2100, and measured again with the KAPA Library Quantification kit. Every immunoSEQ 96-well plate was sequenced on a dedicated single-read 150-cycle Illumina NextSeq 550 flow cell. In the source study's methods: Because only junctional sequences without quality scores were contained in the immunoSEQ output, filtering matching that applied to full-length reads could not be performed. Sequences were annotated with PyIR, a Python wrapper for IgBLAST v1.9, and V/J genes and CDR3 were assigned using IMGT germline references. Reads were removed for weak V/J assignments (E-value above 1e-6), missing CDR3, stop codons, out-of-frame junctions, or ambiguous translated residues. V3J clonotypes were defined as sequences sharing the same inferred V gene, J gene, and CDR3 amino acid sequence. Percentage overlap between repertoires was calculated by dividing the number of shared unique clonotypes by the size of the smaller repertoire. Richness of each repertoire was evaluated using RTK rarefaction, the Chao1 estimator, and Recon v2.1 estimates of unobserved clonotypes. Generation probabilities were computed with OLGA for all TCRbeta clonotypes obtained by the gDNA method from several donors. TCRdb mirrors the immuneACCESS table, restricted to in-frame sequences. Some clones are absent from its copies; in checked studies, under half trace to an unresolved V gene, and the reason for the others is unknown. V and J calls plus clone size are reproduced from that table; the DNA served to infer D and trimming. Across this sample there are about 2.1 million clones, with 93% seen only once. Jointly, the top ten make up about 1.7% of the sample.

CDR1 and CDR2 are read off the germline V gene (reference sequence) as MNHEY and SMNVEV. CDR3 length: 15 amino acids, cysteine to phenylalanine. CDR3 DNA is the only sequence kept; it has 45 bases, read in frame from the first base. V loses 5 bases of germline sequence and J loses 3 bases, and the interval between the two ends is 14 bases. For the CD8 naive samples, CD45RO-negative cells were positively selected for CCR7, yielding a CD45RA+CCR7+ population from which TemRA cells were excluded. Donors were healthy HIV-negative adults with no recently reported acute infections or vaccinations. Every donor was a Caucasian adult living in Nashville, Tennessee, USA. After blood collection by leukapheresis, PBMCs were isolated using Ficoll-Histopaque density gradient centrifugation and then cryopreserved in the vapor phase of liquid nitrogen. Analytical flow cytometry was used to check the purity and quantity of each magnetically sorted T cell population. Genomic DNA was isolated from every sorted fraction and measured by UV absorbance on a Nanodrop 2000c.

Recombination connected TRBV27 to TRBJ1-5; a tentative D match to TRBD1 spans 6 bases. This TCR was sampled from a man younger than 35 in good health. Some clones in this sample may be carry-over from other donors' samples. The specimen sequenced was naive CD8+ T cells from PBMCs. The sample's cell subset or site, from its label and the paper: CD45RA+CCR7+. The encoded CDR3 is CASSLWQGSNQPQHF. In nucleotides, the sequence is TGTGCCAGCAGTCTTTGGCAGGGGTCCAATCAGCCCCAGCATTTT.